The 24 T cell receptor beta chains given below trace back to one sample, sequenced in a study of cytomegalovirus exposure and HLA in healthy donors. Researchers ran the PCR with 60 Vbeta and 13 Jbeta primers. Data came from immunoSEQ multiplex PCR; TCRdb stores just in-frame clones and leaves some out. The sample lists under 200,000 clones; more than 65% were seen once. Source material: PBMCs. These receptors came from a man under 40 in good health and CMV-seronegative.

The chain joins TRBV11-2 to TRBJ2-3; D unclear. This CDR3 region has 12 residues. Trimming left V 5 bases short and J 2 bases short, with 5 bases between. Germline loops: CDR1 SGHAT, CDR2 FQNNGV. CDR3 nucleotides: TGTGCCAGCAGCCCGTCCACAGATACGCAGTATTTT. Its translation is CASSPSTDTQYF.

The CDR3 DNA follows: TGTGCCAGCAGTGCAAGCGGGGGGTCGGACAATGAGCAGTTCTTC. As protein: CASSASGGSDNEQFF. The genes are TRBV25-1 and TRBJ2-1, with TRBD2 matching over 9 bases. The CDR3 consists of 15 residues. Per the germline V gene, CDR1 is MGHDK and CDR2 is SYGVNS. V was pared by 4 bases and J by 5 bases, with 6 bases of the junction left unmatched.

CDR3 loop: CASSTGDGHYNEQFF. The DNA for the CDR3 is TGTGCCAGCAGCACAGGGGACGGGCACTACAATGAGCAGTTCTTC. The chain employs TRBV27 and TRBJ2-1; 7 bases are a match to TRBD1. This CDR3 region has 15 residues. V lost 6 bases and J lost 3; bases outside the gene matches: 8. CDR1 is MNHEY, CDR2 SMNVEV, per germline (reference sequence).

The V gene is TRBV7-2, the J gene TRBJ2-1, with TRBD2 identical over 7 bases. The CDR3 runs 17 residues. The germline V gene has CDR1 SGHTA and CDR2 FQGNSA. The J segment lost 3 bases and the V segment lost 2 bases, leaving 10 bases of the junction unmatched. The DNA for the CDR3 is TGTGCCAGCAGCTTATTCGGCGGGAGTGGGGTCTACAATGAGCAGTTCTTC. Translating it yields CASSLFGGSGVYNEQFF.

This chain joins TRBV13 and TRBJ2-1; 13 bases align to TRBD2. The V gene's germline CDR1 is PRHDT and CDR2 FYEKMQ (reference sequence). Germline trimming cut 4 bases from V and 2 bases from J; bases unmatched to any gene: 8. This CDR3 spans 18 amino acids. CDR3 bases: TGTGCCAGCAGCTACACACTAGCGGGGGGGCCCACCTACAATGAGCAGTTCTTC. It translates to CASSYTLAGGPTYNEQFF. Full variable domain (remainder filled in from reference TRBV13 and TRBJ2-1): AAGVIQSPRHLIKEKRETATLKCYPIPRHDTVYWYQQGPGQDPQFLISFYEKMQSDKGSIPDRFSAQQFSDYHSELNMSSLELGDSALYFCASSYTLAGGPTYNEQFFGPGTRLTVL.

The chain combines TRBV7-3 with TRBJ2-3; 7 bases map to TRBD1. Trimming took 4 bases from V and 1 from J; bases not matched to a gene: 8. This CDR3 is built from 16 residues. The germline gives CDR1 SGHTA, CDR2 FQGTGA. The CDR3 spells CASSYRGGSGTDTQYF. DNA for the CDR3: TGTGCCAGCAGCTACAGGGGTGGGTCGGGCACAGATACGCAGTATTTT.

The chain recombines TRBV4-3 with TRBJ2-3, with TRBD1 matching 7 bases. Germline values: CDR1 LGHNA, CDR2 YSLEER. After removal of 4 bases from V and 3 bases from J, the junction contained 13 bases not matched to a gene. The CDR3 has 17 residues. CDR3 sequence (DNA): TGCGCCAGCAGCCCGGGCCCCAAGGGGGCCAGGACAGATACGCAGTATTTT. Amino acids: CASSPGPKGARTDTQYF.

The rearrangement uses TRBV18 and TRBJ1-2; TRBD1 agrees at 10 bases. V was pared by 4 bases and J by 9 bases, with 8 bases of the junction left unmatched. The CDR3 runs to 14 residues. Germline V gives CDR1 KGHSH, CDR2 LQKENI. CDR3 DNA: TGTGCCAGCTCACTCGGGACAGGGGATTTAAGCTACACCTTC. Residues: CASSLGTGDLSYTF.

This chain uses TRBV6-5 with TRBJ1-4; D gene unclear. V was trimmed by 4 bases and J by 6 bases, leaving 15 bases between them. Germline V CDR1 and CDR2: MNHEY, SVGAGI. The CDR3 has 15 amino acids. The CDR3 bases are TGTGCCAGCAGTTTTCTTAGCAGTCGCGATGAAAAACTGTTTTTT. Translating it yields CASSFLSSRDEKLFF.

The CDR3 nucleotides are TGCGCCAGCAGCCCCCGACAGGGGTTCGTGCCGAACACTGAAGCTTTCTTT. Translated: CASSPRQGFVPNTEAFF. This chain links TRBV5-1 with TRBJ1-1; TRBD1 agrees at 8 bases. The V gene's germline CDR1 is SGHRS and CDR2 YFSETQ. J was trimmed by 1 base and V by 4 bases; bases with no gene match: 12. The CDR3 has 17 amino acids.

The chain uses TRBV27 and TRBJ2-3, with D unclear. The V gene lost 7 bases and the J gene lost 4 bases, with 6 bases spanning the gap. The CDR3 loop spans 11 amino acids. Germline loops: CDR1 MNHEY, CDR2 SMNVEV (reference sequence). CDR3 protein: CASKSADTQYF. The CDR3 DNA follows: TGTGCCAGCAAGAGTGCAGATACGCAGTATTTT.

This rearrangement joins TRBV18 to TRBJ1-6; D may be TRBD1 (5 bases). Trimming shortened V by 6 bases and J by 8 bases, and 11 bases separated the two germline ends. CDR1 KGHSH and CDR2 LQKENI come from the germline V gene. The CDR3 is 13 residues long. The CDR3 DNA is TGTGCCAGCTCGCAGGGCAATGATTCACCCCTCCACTTT. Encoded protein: CASSQGNDSPLHF.

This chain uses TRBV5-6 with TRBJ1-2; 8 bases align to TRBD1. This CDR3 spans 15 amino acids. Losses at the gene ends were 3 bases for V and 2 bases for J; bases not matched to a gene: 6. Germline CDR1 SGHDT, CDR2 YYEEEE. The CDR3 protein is CASSSGTGNNYGYTF. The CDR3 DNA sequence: TGTGCCAGCAGCTCCGGGACAGGAAACAACTATGGCTACACCTTC.

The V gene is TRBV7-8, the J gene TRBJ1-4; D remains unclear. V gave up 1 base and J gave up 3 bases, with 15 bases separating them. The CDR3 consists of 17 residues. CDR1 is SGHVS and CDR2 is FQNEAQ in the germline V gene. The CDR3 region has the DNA TGTGCCAGCAGCTTAGTAGTGCGGCCTGCAGCTAATGAAAAACTGTTTTTT. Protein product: CASSLVVRPAANEKLFF.

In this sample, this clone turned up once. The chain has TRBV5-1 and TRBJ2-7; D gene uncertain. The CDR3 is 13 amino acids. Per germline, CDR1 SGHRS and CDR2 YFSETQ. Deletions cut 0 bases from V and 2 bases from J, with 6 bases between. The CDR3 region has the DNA TGCGCCAGCAGCTTGGAAGCGACCTACGAGCAGTACTTC. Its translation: CASSLEATYEQYF.

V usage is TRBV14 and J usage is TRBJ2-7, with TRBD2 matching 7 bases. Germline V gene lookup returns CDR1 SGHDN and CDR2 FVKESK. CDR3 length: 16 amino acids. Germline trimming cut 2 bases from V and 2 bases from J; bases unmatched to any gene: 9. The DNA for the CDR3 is TGTGCCAGCAGCCAAACCAGAGGCCTAGCGGCCTACGAGCAGTACTTC. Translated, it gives CASSQTRGLAAYEQYF.

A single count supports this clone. CDR3 in amino acids: CATTRDFPKGYTF. The CDR3 DNA sequence: TGTGCCACTACCCGGGACTTTCCCAAAGGCTACACCTTC. The V call is TRBV5-8, the J call TRBJ1-2; tentative D call: TRBD1 (5 bases). The length of the CDR3 is 13 residues. V was pared by 9 bases and J by 8 bases, with 20 bases between. Germline loops: CDR1 SGHTS, CDR2 YDEGEE.

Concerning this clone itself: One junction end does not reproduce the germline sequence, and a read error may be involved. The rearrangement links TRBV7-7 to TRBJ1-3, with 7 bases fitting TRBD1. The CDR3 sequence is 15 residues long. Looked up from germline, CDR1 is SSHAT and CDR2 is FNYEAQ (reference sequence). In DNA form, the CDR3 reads TGTGCTAGCAGCTTTTCACAGGGGTCTGGAAACACCATATATTTT. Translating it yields CASSFSQGSGNTIYF.

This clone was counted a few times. CDR3 nucleotide sequence: TGTGCCAGCAGCCTATCGACTGAGCGGGGGGGATCCTACAATGAGCAGTTCTTC. It translates to CASSLSTERGGSYNEQFF. The genes are TRBV2 and TRBJ2-1; 10 bases fit TRBD2. The V gene end was trimmed by 6 bases and the J gene end by 1 base; junction bases not matched to a gene: 12. The CDR3 spans 18 residues. Germline V CDR1 and CDR2: SNHLY, FYNNEI.

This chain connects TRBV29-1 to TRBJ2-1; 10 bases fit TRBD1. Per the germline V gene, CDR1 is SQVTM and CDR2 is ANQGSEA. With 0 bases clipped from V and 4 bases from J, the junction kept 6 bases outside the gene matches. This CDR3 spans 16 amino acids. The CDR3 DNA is TGCAGCGTTGAAGACCAGACAGGGGGCGCTTACAATGAGCAGTTCTTC. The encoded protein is CSVEDQTGGAYNEQFF.

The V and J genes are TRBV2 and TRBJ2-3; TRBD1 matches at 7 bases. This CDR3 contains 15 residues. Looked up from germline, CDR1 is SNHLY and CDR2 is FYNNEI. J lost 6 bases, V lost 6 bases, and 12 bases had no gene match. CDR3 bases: TGTGCCAGCAGGACAGGGTCTGGGAACGCGGATACGCAGTATTTT. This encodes CASRTGSGNADTQYF.

The CDR3 reads CAWSVRHSGTEAFF. The CDR3 nucleotides read TGTGCCTGGAGTGTACGTCACAGCGGGACTGAAGCTTTCTTT. The genes are TRBV30 and TRBJ1-1, with unresolved D. The CDR3 totals 14 residues. V lost 0 bases and J 5 bases, leaving 13 bases between the germline ends. Germline CDR1 GTSNPN, CDR2 SVGIG (reference sequence).

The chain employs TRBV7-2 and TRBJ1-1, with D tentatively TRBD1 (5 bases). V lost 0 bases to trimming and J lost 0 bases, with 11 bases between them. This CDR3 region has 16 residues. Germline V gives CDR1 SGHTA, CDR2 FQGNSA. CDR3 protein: CASSLALRAMNTEAFF. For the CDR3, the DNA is TGTGCCAGCAGCTTAGCACTCAGGGCCATGAACACTGAAGCTTTCTTT.

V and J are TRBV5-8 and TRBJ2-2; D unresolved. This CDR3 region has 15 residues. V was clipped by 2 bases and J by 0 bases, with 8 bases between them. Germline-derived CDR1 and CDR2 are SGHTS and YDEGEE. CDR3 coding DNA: TGTGCCAGCAGCTTAACTGACACGAACACCGGGGAGCTGTTTTTT. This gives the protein CASSLTDTNTGELFF.